This T cell receptor beta chain was recorded in a study of blood T cells in healthy people across ages. No fewer than 7 million PBMCs went into each sample. This CDR3 spans 15 amino acids. Germline V CDR1 and CDR2: SGHTA, FQGNSA. V lost 7 bases to trimming and J lost 5 bases, with 20 bases between them. Then a second PCR, running roughly 7 to 12 cycles, was carried out with a sample-barcoded 5' primer and a J-beta primer mix. A tag from a template-switch adaptor with 12 random nucleotides marked each cDNA molecule. TCRdb re-derived calls from the 5' RACE reads in MiXCR, one entry per CDR3 protein. The table has 850,000 to 950,000 distinct CDR3 sequences, 29% seen once. Study-wide results and caveats: Older age went with lower TCR beta diversity per million T cells, in a roughly linear way. Higher diversity, along with more naive CD4+ cells, distinguished long-lived donors from aged donors.

This clonotype was seen a few times. Its antigen is unidentified. The clonotype comes from a woman of 80 years or more in good health. This sequence joins TRBV7-2 and TRBJ1-1; D is uncertain. Input material: blood. The CDR3 reads CASTLNRVGLTEAFF. CDR3 nucleotides: TGTGCCAGCACCCTTAATCGAGTGGGATTAACTGAAGCTTTCTTT. Looking up the rest from reference TRBV7-2 and TRBJ1-1 gives the full variable domain: GAGVSQSPSNKVTEKGKDVELRCDPISGHTALYWYRQSLGQGLEFLIYFQGNSAPDKSGLPSDRFSAERTGGSVSTLTIQRTQQEDSAVYLCASTLNRVGLTEAFFGQGTRLTVV.